A single sample gave rise to the 3 T cell receptor beta chains below, sequenced in a study of T cell responses to AZD1222 COVID-19 vaccine. The assay was immunoSEQ multiplex PCR, and TCRdb's table has in-frame clones only and misses some. The table records some 180,000 clones, 80% to 95% of them present only once. The sample here was peripheral blood, taken 28 days after the second AZD1222 dose. The receptor source for this set is an adult who received the AZD1222 COVID-19 vaccine.

CDR3 sequence: CASSLASYEQYF. The CDR3 nucleotides are TGCGCCAGCAGCTTGGCCTCCTACGAGCAGTACTTC. The rearrangement uses TRBV5-1 and TRBJ2-7; no definite D call. Trimming removed 0 bases at V and 0 bases at J, with 1 base between. Germline V gives CDR1 SGHRS, CDR2 YFSETQ. This CDR3 comprises 12 residues. The full variable domain, rest sourced from reference TRBV5-1 and TRBJ2-7, is KAGVTQTPRYLIKTRGQQVTLSCSPISGHRSVSWYQQTPGQGLQFLFEYFSETQRNKGNFPGRFSGRQFSNSRSEMNVSTLELGDSALYLCASSLASYEQYFGPGTRLTVT.

Many counts were recorded for this clone. The chain uses TRBV30 and TRBJ2-3, with TRBD2 matching over 14 bases. V dropped 4 bases and J dropped 6; count of bases not matched to a gene: 12. Germline V gene lookup returns CDR1 GTSNPN and CDR2 SVGIG (reference sequence). This CDR3 is built from 17 residues. The CDR3 DNA follows: TGTGCCTGGAAAGGGACTAGCGGGAGTTTTAACTACGATACGCAGTATTTT. It is translated as CAWKGTSGSFNYDTQYF.

The rearrangement uses TRBV6-6 and TRBJ1-2, with D unresolved. Germline V gives CDR1 MNHNY, CDR2 SVGAGI (reference sequence). Trimming removed 6 bases at V and 8 bases at J, with 22 bases between. The CDR3 extends over 15 amino acids. The CDR3 is CASSNDGSAMGGYTF. The DNA for the CDR3 is TGTGCCAGCAGCAACGACGGGTCCGCCATGGGGGGCTACACCTTC.